Included here is one T cell receptor (beta chain) sequence, with context. TCRdb re-called the 5' RACE reads with MiXCR, one entry per CDR3 protein. Here the sample spans around 150,000 distinct CDR3 sequences, roughly 44% being singletons. This entry comes from a study of CD8 T cells in ankylosing spondylitis. The V gene's germline CDR1 is SQVTM and CDR2 ANQGSEA. This CDR3 comprises 13 residues. Trimming stripped 4 bases from V and 9 bases from J, with 16 bases between. The sequencing sample was made of synovial fluid, either unsorted or a sorted T cell fraction (not recorded which). The chain links TRBV29-1 to TRBJ2-1; tentatively, D is TRBD2 (5 bases). The sequence came from a male donor with ankylosing spondylitis. The CDR3 region is CSVVSSSGIEQFF. The CDR3 DNA reads TGCAGCGTTGTGTCTAGCTCAGGTATTGAGCAGTTCTTC.